The present entry profiles one TCR beta chain with its context. A read error may account for a junction end that differs from germline. Germline loops: CDR1 LNHDA, CDR2 SQIVND (reference sequence). The CDR3 extends over 12 amino acids. The sample belongs to a study of OX40 agonist ivuxolimab in advanced cancers. Generated by immunoSEQ multiplex PCR, the TCRdb table keeps only in-frame clones and is missing some. The profile shows about 20,000 clones, 88% of them singletons. The clonotype originates from an adult with an advanced solid tumor such as melanoma, head and neck, liver or kidney cancer. The chain recombines TRBV19 with TRBJ2-2; 7 positions agree with TRBD2. Sequences were derived from CD4+ or CD8+ T cells sorted from blood, sampled in a trial of the OX40 agonist ivuxolimab. CDR3 sequence: CASNPNGGGLFF. The CDR3, as DNA: TGTGCCAGTAATCCAAACGGCGGGGGGCTGTTTTTT.